The 9 T cell receptor beta chains below were found in one sample sequenced in a study of T-cell reconstitution after alpha-beta-depleted transplantation in children. Study-level findings and limits: T-cell counts and diversity at one year post-transplant came mainly from newly produced T cells.

This sample's TCRbeta library carried unique molecular identifier barcodes. TCRdb called the PCR reads again in MiXCR, with one record for every CDR3 protein. Among a few hundred thousand distinct CDR3 sequences listed, 6% to 10% were seen once. Their specific antigens are unknown. This specimen was peripheral blood, taken 360 days after TCRalphabeta/CD19-depleted stem cell transplant. These receptor sequences come from a female patient aged 2 to 10 who had a stem cell transplant for Fanconi anemia, so the T cells may come from the graft donor.

This clonotype was seen only a few times. The chain carries TRBV20-1 and TRBJ2-1; 10 bases line up with TRBD1. This CDR3 is 16 amino acids long. J lost 3 bases, V lost 4 bases, and 9 bases had no gene match. Germline lookup yields CDR1 DFQATT and CDR2 SNEGSKA (reference sequence). The CDR3 loop reads CSATSGQGQHYNEQFF. In DNA, the CDR3 is TGCAGTGCTACCTCGGGACAGGGGCAACACTACAATGAGCAGTTCTTC.

This clonotype was seen only a few times. Given a much more abundant clone one base away, this may be a read error. The V and J genes are TRBV28 and TRBJ1-3; D is unresolved. This CDR3 spans 11 amino acids. Deletions cut 3 bases from V and 3 bases from J, with 0 bases between. Looked up from germline, CDR1 is MDHEN and CDR2 is SYDVKM. The CDR3 region has the DNA TGTGCCAGCAGTTTTGGAAACACCATATATTTT. It specifies CASSFGNTIYF.

This clonotype came up a few times. V and J are TRBV7-9 and TRBJ1-1; D remains ambiguous. CDR1 and CDR2 (germline): SEHNR, FQNEAQ (reference sequence). This CDR3 comprises 13 residues. Trimming shortened V by 1 base and J by 7 bases, and 10 bases separated the two germline ends. In nucleotides, the CDR3 is TGTGCCAGCAGCTTAGTTTCACCGCATGAAGCTTTCTTT. Translation: CASSLVSPHEAFF.

This clonotype showed up just a few times. This chain links TRBV28 with TRBJ2-2; a weak D match, TRBD1 (8 bases). Germline values: CDR1 MDHEN, CDR2 SYDVKM. The V end lost 2 bases, the J end lost 3 bases, and 19 bases lay between the germline ends. CDR3 length: 18 residues. The DNA for the CDR3 is TGTGCCAGCAGTTTACCCCAGGGGGCGGCGGGAGACACCGGGGAGCTGTTTTTT. It is translated as CASSLPQGAAGDTGELFF. Supplemented by reference TRBV28 and TRBJ2-2, the full variable domain reads DVKVTQSSRYLVKRTGEKVFLECVQDMDHENMFWYRQDPGLGLRLIYFSYDVKMKEKGDIPEGYSVSREKKERFSLILESASTNQTSMYLCASSLPQGAAGDTGELFFGEGSRLTVL.

This clonotype appeared many times. V usage is TRBV20-1 and J usage is TRBJ2-5; D call uncertain. The ends were cut back, 0 bases at V and 1 base at J, with 12 bases in the middle. CDR1 is DFQATT and CDR2 is SNEGSKA in the germline V gene (reference sequence). The CDR3 is 15 amino acids. CDR3 amino acids: CSARDLILFQETQYF. DNA of the CDR3: TGCAGTGCTAGAGATCTCATACTCTTCCAAGAGACCCAGTACTTC.

This clonotype was counted between two and nine times. The rearrangement joins TRBV2 to TRBJ2-5; perhaps D is TRBD1 or TRBD2 (5 bases each). Looked up from germline, CDR1 is SNHLY and CDR2 is FYNNEI. V was cut by 6 bases and J by 5 bases, with 22 bases left in between. The CDR3 consists of 16 residues. In nucleotides, the CDR3 is TGTGCCAGCAGCATAGCGAGGGGCCCTACCTGGGAGACCCAGTACTTC. As protein: CASSIARGPTWETQYF.

This clonotype was detected many times. The chain recombines TRBV29-1 with TRBJ2-5; the match to TRBD1 covers 7 bases. This CDR3 contains 15 residues. The V segment lost 6 bases and the J segment 0 bases; nucleotides outside the gene matches: 10. Germline V lookup: CDR1 SQVTM, CDR2 ANQGSEA. The CDR3 sequence: CSVEPGQRYQETQYF. Here the CDR3 DNA reads TGCAGCGTGGAACCGGGACAGAGGTACCAAGAGACCCAGTACTTC.

The V and J genes are TRBV27 and TRBJ2-2; perhaps D is TRBD1 or TRBD2 (5 bases each). Per germline, CDR1 MNHEY and CDR2 SMNVEV (reference sequence). Trimming stripped 5 bases from V and 4 bases from J, with 11 bases between. This CDR3 region has 14 residues. The CDR3 region is CASSPGRSTGELFF. CDR3 in DNA: TGTGCCAGCAGTCCGGGACGTAGCACCGGGGAGCTGTTTTTT.

The chain uses TRBV2 and TRBJ2-4; D unresolved. V lost 6 bases to trimming and J lost 1 base, with 16 bases between them. In germline, CDR1 is SNHLY, CDR2 FYNNEI. CDR3 length: 16 amino acids. This CDR3 reads CASRVGRIFAKNIQYF. The CDR3, as DNA: TGTGCCAGCAGGGTGGGTAGAATTTTCGCCAAAAACATTCAGTACTTC.